This record covers a single T cell receptor (beta chain). What this receptor recognizes is not known. No much larger clone is present one base from it, and per-base qualities are unavailable. The CDR3 goes from the cysteine to the phenylalanine over 16 residues. CDR3 DNA is the only sequence kept; it has 48 bases, read in frame from the first base. V is reduced by 2 bases and J by 6 bases, leaving a spacing of 19 bases between them. The germline V gene (reference sequence) yields PRHDT for CDR1 and FYEKMQ for CDR2. This sample was included in a study of blood T cell repertoires in COVID-19 (dated by TCRdb to 2018 to 2021). Background on the whole study: Samples covering the acute and convalescent phases of COVID-19 were provided by collaborators in the United States, Italy and Spain. Samples were obtained from the ongoing ImmuneRACE study (first 160 participants) and from about 1,300 subjects provided by 6 global collaborators. The dataset comprised deeply sampled blood TCRbeta repertoires from subjects exposed to, actively infected with, or recovered from COVID-19. Sample metadata almost always included a de-identified subject ID, COVID-19 status, age in years and sex. The repertoires were made available in a free public database intended to serve as a resource for research on the immune response to SARS-CoV-2. The material from the prospective study consisted of cDNA or gDNA derived from T cells, B-cell-depleted T cells, or PBMCs. Where available, HLA class I and class II types were taken from metadata supplied by the sample provider and were not determined by assay-based typing. Overall study outcomes, separate from this receptor: The quantity of clinical and demographic metadata differed by source and by participant and was supplied without curation.

The immunoSEQ Assay, a bias-controlled multiplex PCR, was used to amplify TCRbeta CDR3 regions from genomic DNA. For the original study's pipeline: The number of nucleated cells in each sample was estimated from the amplification of reference gene primers within the assay. To quantify the absolute abundance of each unique TCRbeta CDR3 rearrangement, sequence reads were collapsed and filtered. Productive Simpson clonality was computed per sample as the square root of Simpson's diversity index over productive rearrangements. TCRdb took over this immuneACCESS table, retaining in-frame rearrangements with V and J assigned. Such tables are incomplete; in checked studies, under half of the missing clones stem from an unresolved V gene, and the remainder is unexplained. Clone size and the V and J calls come from that table; the DNA yielded D and trimming. The table for this sample lists under 200,000 clones; 80% to 85% of them were counted only once. Approximately 10% of the sample is in the top ten clones.

The collaborating institutions used their own protocols to collect whole blood in K2EDTA tubes. For TCRbeta analysis, collaborators shipped samples as frozen whole blood, isolated PBMCs, or DNA extracted from either of those sample types. This TCR was recovered from a man between 65 and 85 years old with active or convalescent COVID-19. Material: peripheral blood. Recombination connected TRBV13 to TRBJ1-2; there is no confident call for the D gene. The CDR3 is CASSLRSIKGEHGYTF. The sequenced DNA is TGTGCCAGCAGCTTAAGATCAATAAAGGGAGAGCATGGCTACACCTTC.